Below, 8 T cell receptor beta chains from the same sample are listed, as sequenced in a study of molecular identifiers for immune sequencing clone quantification. TCRdb redid the calling of the PCR reads with MiXCR, one entry per CDR3 protein. The sample shows 400,000 to 600,000 distinct CDR3 sequences, 20% to 25% of them seen only once. Source material: naive CD8+ T cells from blood, with Jurkat cell RNA spiked in. Sample subset: FACS-sorted CD8+CD4-CCR7+CD45RA+ naive T cells. All receptors come from a human donor in good health. Some libraries in this study had Jurkat cell RNA spiked in.

Note on this clonotype: A much larger clone differs by one base, so this may be a read error. The V call is TRBV9, the J call TRBJ2-3; D uncertain. The germline V gene encodes CDR1 SGDLS and CDR2 YYNGEE. This CDR3 contains 13 residues. The CDR3: CVSSALFTDTQYF. CDR3 DNA sequence: TGTGTCAGCAGCGCCCTCTTCACAGATACGCAGTATTTT.

This chain uses TRBV7-3 with TRBJ2-1, with D maybe TRBD1 (6 bases). V dropped 1 base and J dropped 5 bases, with 21 bases sitting between them. There are 18 residues in the CDR3. Germline loops: CDR1 SGHTA, CDR2 FQGTGA. CDR3 in amino acids: CASSLRDTDRSLDNEQFF. As DNA, the CDR3 is TGTGCCAGCAGCTTAAGGGATACGGACAGATCACTCGACAATGAGCAGTTCTTC.

The chain links TRBV3-1 to TRBJ1-6; D perhaps matches TRBD1 (5 bases). V gave up 3 bases and J gave up 5 bases, with 17 bases separating them. Germline V gene lookup returns CDR1 LGHDT and CDR2 YNNKEL (reference sequence). This CDR3 is 17 amino acids long. The CDR3 DNA sequence: TGTGCCAGCAGCCACGATACAGGCCGCCCGAATAATTCACCCCTCCACTTT. It codes for CASSHDTGRPNNSPLHF.

This clonotype was recorded a few times. The V gene is TRBV3-1, the J gene TRBJ2-5; D not certain. With 2 bases removed from V and 5 bases from J, the gap between germline ends came to 6 bases. There are 12 residues in the CDR3. Germline CDR1 and CDR2: LGHDT and YNNKEL (reference sequence). CDR3 loop: CASSQKVETQYF. CDR3 nucleotide sequence: TGTGCCAGCAGCCAAAAGGTGGAGACCCAGTACTTC.

This clonotype was counted only a few times. This chain joins TRBV10-1 and TRBJ2-7, with D possibly TRBD1 on 6 matching bases. Germline assignment: CDR1 WNHNN and CDR2 SYGVQD (reference sequence). V gave up 6 bases and J gave up 2 bases, with 17 bases separating them. The CDR3 runs to 15 residues. The CDR3 nucleotides read TGCGCCAGCAGACTGGGACAACACGAAGCCTACGAGCAGTACTTC. This gives the protein CASRLGQHEAYEQYF.

In its sample, this clonotype was seen many times. This sequence joins TRBV29-1 and TRBJ2-2; D is unclear. V was shortened by 2 bases and J by 7 bases, with 8 bases between the two germline ends. Germline CDR1 is SQVTM and CDR2 is ANQGSEA. This CDR3 comprises 12 residues. The DNA for the CDR3 is TGCAGCGTTGAATTAGGGTTCGGGGAGCTGTTTTTT. Amino acid sequence: CSVELGFGELFF.

This clonotype was counted only a few times. The chain has TRBV6-5 and TRBJ1-2; D is perhaps TRBD1 (5 bases). The CDR3 loop spans 14 amino acids. Germline V gene data show CDR1 as MNHEY and CDR2 as SVGAGI. Trimming left V 2 bases short and J 7 bases short, with 14 bases between. The CDR3, as DNA: TGTGCCAGCAGTTACGAGGGGCGCCTTTTTGGCTACACCTTC. Translation: CASSYEGRLFGYTF.

This clonotype was counted between two and nine times. Written as DNA, the CDR3 is TGTGCCAGCAGCTTGGAGGGGAGAGGAGCCGGGGAGCTGTTTTTT. This codes for CASSLEGRGAGELFF. The V and J genes are TRBV5-6 and TRBJ2-2; D may correspond to TRBD1 or TRBD2 (5 bases each). Trimming cost V 0 bases and J 6 bases, with 12 bases left between them. Germline CDR1 SGHDT, CDR2 YYEEEE. The CDR3 extends over 15 amino acids. Filled out from reference TRBV5-6 and TRBJ2-2, the complete variable domain reads DAGVTQSPTHLIKTRGQQVTLRCSPKSGHDTVSWYQQALGQGPQFIFQYYEEEERQRGNFPDRFSGHQFPNYSSELNVNALLLGDSALYLCASSLEGRGAGELFFGEGSRLTVL.